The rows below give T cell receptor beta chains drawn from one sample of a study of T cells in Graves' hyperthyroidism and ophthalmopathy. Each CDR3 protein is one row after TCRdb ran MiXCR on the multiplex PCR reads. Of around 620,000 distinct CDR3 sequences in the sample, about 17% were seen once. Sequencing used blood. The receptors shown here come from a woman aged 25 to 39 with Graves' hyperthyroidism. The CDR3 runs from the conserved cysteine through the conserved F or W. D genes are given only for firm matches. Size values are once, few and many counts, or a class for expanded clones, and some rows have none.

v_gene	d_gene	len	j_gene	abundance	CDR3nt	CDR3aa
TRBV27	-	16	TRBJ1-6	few	TGTGCCAGCAGTGTGACAGCTGAGATATTGAATTCACCCCTCCACTTT	CASSVTAEILNSPLHF
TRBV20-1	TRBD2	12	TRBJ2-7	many	TGCAGTGCTACGGGGGGTTCCTACGAGCAGTACTTC	CSATGGSYEQYF
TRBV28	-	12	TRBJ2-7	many	TGTGCCAGCAGTTACCCCCGGCGCGAGCAGTACTTC	CASSYPRREQYF
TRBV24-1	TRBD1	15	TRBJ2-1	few	TGTGCCACCAGTGACCCCGGACAGGGGGCGGGTGAGCAGTTCTTC	CATSDPGQGAGEQFF
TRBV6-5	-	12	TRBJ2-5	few	TGTGCCAGCGACAAGGGTGCAGAGACCCAGTACTTC	CASDKGAETQYF
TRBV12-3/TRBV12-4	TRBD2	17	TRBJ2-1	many	TGTGCCAGCAGTCCCTTACTACTAGCGGGAGTAGCCAATGAGCAGTTCTTC	CASSPLLLAGVANEQFF
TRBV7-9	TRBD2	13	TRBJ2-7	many	TGTGCCAGCAGGGAGCGGGAGGCCTACGAGCAGTACTTC	CASREREAYEQYF
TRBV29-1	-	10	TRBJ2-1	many	TGCAGCGGACTCTCGGATGAGCAGTTCTTC	CSGLSDEQFF
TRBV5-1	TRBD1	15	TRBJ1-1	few	TGCGCCAGCAGCTACCAGGGCCCAGGGGGAACTGAAGCTTTCTTT	CASSYQGPGGTEAFF
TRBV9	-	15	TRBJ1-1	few	TGTGCCAGCAGCGTAGGATACAGCCTGAACACTGAAGCTTTCTTT	CASSVGYSLNTEAFF
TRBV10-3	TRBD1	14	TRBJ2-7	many	TGTGCCATCAGTGGATTACAACAGGGGGGCGAGCAGTACTTC	CAISGLQQGGEQYF
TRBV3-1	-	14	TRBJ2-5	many	TGTGCCAGCAGCCAAGAATCTAGAGGGGAGACCCAGTACTTC	CASSQESRGETQYF
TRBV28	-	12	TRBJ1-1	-	TGTGCCAGTTGGGGGACGAACACTGAAGCTTTCTTT	CASWGTNTEAFF
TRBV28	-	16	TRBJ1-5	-	TGTGCCAGCAGTTCCACAGGAACCTATAGCAATCAGCCCCAGCATTTT	CASSSTGTYSNQPQHF
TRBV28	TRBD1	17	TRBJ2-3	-	TGTGCCACGGGACAGGGGGACATCCTGGGGAGCACAGATACGCAGTATTTT	CATGQGDILGSTDTQYF
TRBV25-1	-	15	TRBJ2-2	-	TGTGCCAGCAGTGTTTCTGGTAGTAACACCGGGGAGCTGTTTTTT	CASSVSGSNTGELFF
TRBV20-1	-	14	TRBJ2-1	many	TGCAGTGCTCTGGACTATCGCTCCTACAATGAGCAGTTCTTC	CSALDYRSYNEQFF
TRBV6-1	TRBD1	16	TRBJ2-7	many	TGTGCCAGCAGTGGTTGGACAGGGCATGCGTCCTACGAGCAGTACTTC	CASSGWTGHASYEQYF
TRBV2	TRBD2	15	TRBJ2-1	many	TGTGCCAGCAGTCCTAGCGGGACCTTAATGAGCGAGCAGTTCTTC	CASSPSGTLMSEQFF
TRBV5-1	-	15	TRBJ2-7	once	TGCGCCAGCAGCTGGCGACAGGACCGAACCTACGAGCAGTACTTC	CASSWRQDRTYEQYF
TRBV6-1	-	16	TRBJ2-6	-	TGTGCCAGCAGACATTATCAGGGGCCTGAGGCCAACGTCCTGACTTTC	CASRHYQGPEANVLTF
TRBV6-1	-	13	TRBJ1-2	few	TGTGCCTGCGCCAGGGCGAGGGAATATGGCTACACCTTC	CACARAREYGYTF
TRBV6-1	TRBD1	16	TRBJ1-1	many	TGTGCCAGCAGACGCGGACAGGGGGCTGGAAACACTGAAGCTTTCTTT	CASRRGQGAGNTEAFF
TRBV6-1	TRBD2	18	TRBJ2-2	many	TGTGCCAGCAGTCACGGGACTAGCGGGAGGAGGAGAACCGGGGAGCTGTTTTTT	CASSHGTSGRRRTGELFF
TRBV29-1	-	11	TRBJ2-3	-	TGCAGCGTTGAAGGCGGTGCTACGCAGTATTTT	CSVEGGATQYF
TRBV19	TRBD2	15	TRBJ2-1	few	TGTGCCAGTTACGATATGGCTAGCGGCCACAATGAGCAGTTCTTC	CASYDMASGHNEQFF
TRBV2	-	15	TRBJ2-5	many	TGTGCCAGCAGTGAAGTGGGGACTCTTTGGGAGACCCAGTACTTC	CASSEVGTLWETQYF
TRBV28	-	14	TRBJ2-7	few	TGTGCCAGCAGTATCGGGCAGGGCGGCTACGAGCAGTACTTC	CASSIGQGGYEQYF
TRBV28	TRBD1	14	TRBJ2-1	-	TGTGCCAGCATGTTGGCAGGGGGCGCGAATGAGCAGTTCTTC	CASMLAGGANEQFF
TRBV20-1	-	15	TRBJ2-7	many	TGCAGTGCCAGACCCCCGTGGGGGGGCGGAAACGAGCAGTACTTC	CSARPPWGGGNEQYF
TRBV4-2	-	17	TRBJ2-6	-	TGTGCCAGCAGCCTCTCTGTGGTTGGATCTGGGGCCAACGTCCTGACTTTC	CASSLSVVGSGANVLTF
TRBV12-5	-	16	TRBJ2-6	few	TGTGCTAGTGGTTTGGGAAACAGGGCTGGGGCCAACGTCCTGACTTTC	CASGLGNRAGANVLTF
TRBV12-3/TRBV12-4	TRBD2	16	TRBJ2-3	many	TGTGCCAGCAGTCAGACTAGCGGCAGCGGAGTAGATACGCAGTATTTT	CASSQTSGSGVDTQYF
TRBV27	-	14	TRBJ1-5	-	TGTGCCAGCAGTTTATCGGGGTCACAGCAGCCCCAGCATTTT	CASSLSGSQQPQHF
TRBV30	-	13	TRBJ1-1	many	TGTGCCTGGAGTGTACTAGGTAGCACTGAAGCTTTCTTT	CAWSVLGSTEAFF
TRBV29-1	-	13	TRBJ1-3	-	TGCAGCGTTGATGGGGAAGACGGAAACACCATATATTTT	CSVDGEDGNTIYF
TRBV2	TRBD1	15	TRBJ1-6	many	TGTGCCAGCAGTGAAGTACAGGGGCAAAATTCACCCCTCCACTTT	CASSEVQGQNSPLHF
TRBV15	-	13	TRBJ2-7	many	TGTGCCACCAGCAGAGATCTAGCCTACGAGCAGTACTTC	CATSRDLAYEQYF
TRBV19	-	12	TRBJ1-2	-	TGTGCCACTAAACAGGGCTGGGACGGCTACACCTTC	CATKQGWDGYTF
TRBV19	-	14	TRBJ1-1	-	TGTGCCAGCGGACCGGGACAACGGCATACTGAAGCTTTCTTT	CASGPGQRHTEAFF
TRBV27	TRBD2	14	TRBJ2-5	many	TGTGCCAGCAGTTTATTGGCTAGCGGGGAGACCCAGTACTTC	CASSLLASGETQYF
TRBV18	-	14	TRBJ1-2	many	TGTGCCAGCTCACCGGGAGAGGCAGGATATGGCTACACCTTC	CASSPGEAGYGYTF
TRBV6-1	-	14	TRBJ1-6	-	TGTGCCAGCAGGGAAGGGGGGACCAATTCACCCCTCCACTTT	CASREGGTNSPLHF
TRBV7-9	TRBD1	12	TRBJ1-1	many	TGTGCCAGCAGCTCGACAGGGGATAGAGCTTTCTTT	CASSSTGDRAFF
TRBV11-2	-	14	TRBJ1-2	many	TGTGCCAGCAGCTTAGATCAAGGAGTTGGTGGCTACACCTTC	CASSLDQGVGGYTF
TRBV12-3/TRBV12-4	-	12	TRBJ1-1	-	TGTGCCAGCAGTCCGCAGGGCTGGCGAGCTTTCTTT	CASSPQGWRAFF